This T cell receptor beta chain was sequenced during a study of shared clonotypes between healthy human individuals. Study findings and constraints: Investigators collected only blood, and repertoires in tissues likely differ.

CDR3 length: 14 amino acids. CDR1 PRHDT and CDR2 FYEKMQ come from the germline V gene (reference sequence). Trimming left V 4 bases short and J 0 bases short, with 10 bases between. Cells designated naive CD8 were CD45RO-negative and were positively selected for CCR7, with terminally differentiated effector memory CD45RA+ cells excluded. Healthy HIV-negative adults without recent acute infections or vaccinations served as donors. Those who donated, Caucasian adults without exception, all lived in Nashville, Tennessee. Concerning this clone: What it binds is not known.

Clones were sequenced by immunoSEQ multiplex PCR, and TCRdb holds only the in-frame ones, with some missing. The profile shows roughly 1,800,000 clones, 85% to 95% of them singletons. The material sequenced was naive CD8+ T cells sorted from blood. The sequence derives from a man aged 18-30 years in good health. This sequence joins TRBV13 and TRBJ2-7; D is perhaps TRBD1 (5 bases). The chain's CDR3 is CASSSRVGSYEQYF. The CDR3 DNA reads as TGTGCCAGCAGCTCCAGGGTTGGCTCCTACGAGCAGTACTTC.